This entry lists 12 T cell receptor beta chains sequenced from one sample in a study of blood T cell repertoires in COVID-19. The protocol was immunoSEQ multiplex PCR, while the TCRdb copy is restricted to in-frame clones and leaves out a portion. Among under 250,000 clones listed, over 75% were seen once. Material: peripheral blood. These receptors all come from a man aged 50 to 60 with COVID-19, enrolled during active disease.

This clone was observed a few times. The rearrangement joins TRBV5-1 to TRBJ2-5; TRBD1 agrees at 8 bases. Germline CDR1 SGHRS, CDR2 YFSETQ. The V segment lost 6 bases and the J segment 3 bases; nucleotides outside the gene matches: 7. This CDR3 spans 14 amino acids. The CDR3 region is CASTTGQAEETQYF. CDR3 nucleotides: TGCGCCAGCACAACGGGACAGGCGGAAGAGACCCAGTACTTC.

This clone was seen just once. The sample contains more than one DNA sequence encoding this CDR3. J is TRBJ2-7 and V is TRBV10-3, with D possibly being TRBD1 (5 bases). Germline CDR1 and CDR2: ENHRY and SYGVKD. This CDR3 has 12 amino acids. V was shortened by 4 bases and J by 4 bases, with 8 bases between the two germline ends. Here the CDR3 reads CAISGRGYEQYF. The CDR3 DNA is TGTGCCATCAGTGGTAGGGGTTACGAGCAGTACTTC.

This chain links TRBV11-2 with TRBJ2-5, with D tentatively TRBD1 (8 bases). CDR3 length: 14 amino acids. The V gene's germline CDR1 is SGHAT and CDR2 FQNNGV. V lost 5 bases and J lost 5, with 15 bases in between. The CDR3 DNA is TGTGCCAGCAGCCAGGGGGCCGGGAGGGAGACCCAGTACTTC. This gives the protein CASSQGAGRETQYF.

The rearrangement joins TRBV6-5 to TRBJ1-6, with 7 bases identical to TRBD1. Per germline, CDR1 MNHEY and CDR2 SVGAGI. The CDR3 has 14 amino acids. Unmatched junction bases numbered 7, after V lost 6 bases and J lost 8 bases. CDR3 nucleotides: TGTGCCAGCAGCAGTCGGGACAGCTATTCACCCCTCCACTTT. This gives the protein CASSSRDSYSPLHF.

V is TRBV9 and J is TRBJ2-3; TRBD2 agrees at 8 bases. Germline assignment: CDR1 SGDLS and CDR2 YYNGEE. This CDR3 comprises 15 residues. V was clipped by 7 bases and J by 2 bases; unmatched bases: 9. DNA of the CDR3: TGTGCCAGCGCGAGATTAGCGGGGTTCACAGATACGCAGTATTTT. As protein: CASARLAGFTDTQYF. Full variable domain (remainder filled in from reference TRBV9 and TRBJ2-3): DSGVTQTPKHLITATGQRVTLRCSPRSGDLSVYWYQQSLDQGLQFLIQYYNGEERAKGNILERFSAQQFPDLHSELNLSSLELGDSALYFCASARLAGFTDTQYFGPGTRLTVL.

This chain uses TRBV3-1 (or the pseudogene TRBV3-2) with TRBJ2-5; 12 bases agree with TRBD2. V shed 2 bases and J 5 bases; nucleotides not matched to a gene: 6. Germline values: CDR1 LGHDT, CDR2 YNNKEL (reference sequence). CDR3 size: 16 residues. CDR3 amino acids: CASSQQTSGSGETQYF. The CDR3 DNA is TGTGCCAGCAGCCAACAGACTAGCGGGAGCGGGGAGACCCAGTACTTC.

The rearrangement joins TRBV2 to TRBJ2-5, with D perhaps matching TRBD2 (5 bases). Germline-derived CDR1 and CDR2 are SNHLY and FYNNEI. This CDR3 region has 14 residues. With 8 bases removed from V and 5 bases from J, the gap between germline ends came to 18 bases. CDR3 protein: CASGPSSGSETQYF. CDR3 sequence (DNA): TGTGCCAGCGGTCCATCGTCGGGGTCGGAGACCCAGTACTTC.

The gene calls are TRBV28 and TRBJ1-4; 11 nucleotides agree with TRBD1. V gave up 6 bases and J gave up 5 bases; unmatched junction bases: 2. Germline CDR1 is MDHEN and CDR2 is SYDVKM. The CDR3 extends over 14 amino acids. In nucleotides, the CDR3 is TGTGCCAGCAGCCGGACAGGGGGCAATGAAAAACTGTTTTTT. Protein sequence: CASSRTGGNEKLFF. The full variable domain, in which reference TRBV28 and TRBJ1-4 provide the parts outside the CDR3, is DVKVTQSSRYLVKRTGEKVFLECVQDMDHENMFWYRQDPGLGLRLIYFSYDVKMKEKGDIPEGYSVSREKKERFSLILESASTNQTSMYLCASSRTGGNEKLFFGSGTQLSVL.

J is TRBJ1-4 and V is TRBV6-1, with D uncertain. CDR1 MNHNS and CDR2 SASEGT come from the germline V gene. The length of the CDR3 is 16 residues. V gave up 0 bases and J gave up 0 bases, with 8 bases separating them. CDR3 coding DNA: TGTGCCAGCAGTGAAGCGATAACAGCAACTAATGAAAAACTGTTTTTT. Translation gives CASSEAITATNEKLFF.

The V call is TRBV6-4, the J call TRBJ1-1, with TRBD1 as a possible D gene (6 bases). There are 15 residues in the CDR3. Per germline, CDR1 MRHNA and CDR2 SNTAGT. V lost 6 bases to trimming and J lost 3 bases, with 17 bases between them. The CDR3 region is CASRDDGGRDTEAFF. The DNA for the CDR3 is TGTGCCAGCAGGGATGATGGGGGCAGGGACACTGAAGCTTTCTTT.

This rearrangement joins TRBV18 to TRBJ2-7; D uncertain. V gave up 4 bases and J gave up 3 bases, with 19 bases separating them. The CDR3 runs 16 residues. The V gene's germline CDR1 is KGHSH and CDR2 LQKENI. CDR3 sequence: CASSLGSELRIYEQYF. In nucleotides, the CDR3 is TGTGCCAGCTCACTCGGGTCGGAACTTAGGATCTACGAGCAGTACTTC.

The gene calls are TRBV7-2 and TRBJ1-2; no definite D call. Deletions cut 1 base from V and 5 bases from J, with 11 bases between. Germline V gives CDR1 SGHTA, CDR2 FQGNSA. The length of the CDR3 is 14 residues. The CDR3: CASSLGVVEYGYTF. For the CDR3, the DNA is TGTGCCAGCAGCTTAGGGGTCGTGGAGTATGGCTACACCTTC.